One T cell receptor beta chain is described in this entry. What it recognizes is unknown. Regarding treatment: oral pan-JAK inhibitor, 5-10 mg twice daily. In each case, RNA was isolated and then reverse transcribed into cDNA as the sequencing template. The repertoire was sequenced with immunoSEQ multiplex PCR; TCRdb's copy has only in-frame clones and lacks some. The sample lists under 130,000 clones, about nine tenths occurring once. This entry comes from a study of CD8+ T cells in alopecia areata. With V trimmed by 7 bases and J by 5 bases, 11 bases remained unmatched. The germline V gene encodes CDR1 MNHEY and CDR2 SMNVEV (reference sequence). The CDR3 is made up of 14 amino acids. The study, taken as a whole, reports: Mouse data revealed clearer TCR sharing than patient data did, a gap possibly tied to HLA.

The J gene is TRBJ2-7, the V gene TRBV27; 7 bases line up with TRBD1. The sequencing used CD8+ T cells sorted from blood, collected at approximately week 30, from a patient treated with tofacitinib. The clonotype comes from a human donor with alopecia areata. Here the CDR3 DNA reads TGTGCCAGCAATCCGACAGGGCTCAAGAACGAGCAGTACTTC. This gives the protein CASNPTGLKNEQYF.